The sequence of this T cell receptor beta chain was determined in a study of shared clonotypes between healthy human individuals. The study's findings and limits: Sampling covered blood only; tissue repertoires likely differ.

Donors were Caucasian adults residing in Nashville, Tennessee, USA. In this sample, this clone turned up once. What it binds is unknown. The germline V and J ends were trimmed by 4 bases and 6 bases, with 11 bases remaining between them. CDR1 SGHKS and CDR2 YYEKEE come from the germline V gene (reference sequence). This CDR3 region has 13 residues. At the deep level, the assay was run. On ten immunoSEQ deep assay plates, unsorted PBMC DNA was sequenced. Sequencing used immunoSEQ multiplex PCR; TCRdb keeps in-frame clones, though not all of them. The sample contains about 500,000 clones, roughly three quarters of which appear only once.

J is TRBJ1-5 and V is TRBV5-5, with D tentatively TRBD1 (6 bases). This TCR came from a woman in her forties in good health. Some clones in this sample may be carry-over from other donors' samples. Sequences were obtained from PBMCs. The CDR3 region has the DNA TGTGCCAGCAGCCCTTTAGGGGGTCAGCCCCAGCATTTT. Its translation: CASSPLGGQPQHF.